This entry lists 12 T cell receptor beta chains sequenced from one sample in a study of shared clonotypes between healthy human individuals. Assay used: immunoSEQ multiplex PCR; TCRdb lists only in-frame clones, some missing. The repertoire includes over 1.4 million clones, 96% of them detected once, and 1.2% sits in the top ten. Sequencing used naive CD4+ T cells sorted from blood. Subset described: CD45RA+ positively selected. The receptors stem from a man aged 25-45 years in good health.

The rearrangement joins TRBV28 to TRBJ2-6, with D possibly being TRBD2 (5 bases). Germline V gives CDR1 MDHEN, CDR2 SYDVKM. The V end lost 2 bases, the J end lost 4 bases, and 24 bases lay between the germline ends. This CDR3 spans 20 amino acids. CDR3 DNA: TGTGCCAGCAGTTTAATCCGGGCCCGGACTTCTTGGGCAGGGGCCAACGTCCTGACTTTC. Its protein product is CASSLIRARTSWAGANVLTF. The whole variable domain, filled in from reference TRBV28 and TRBJ2-6, reads DVKVTQSSRYLVKRTGEKVFLECVQDMDHENMFWYRQDPGLGLRLIYFSYDVKMKEKGDIPEGYSVSREKKERFSLILESASTNQTSMYLCASSLIRARTSWAGANVLTFGAGSRLTVL.

This clone came up a few times. This same CDR3 is encoded by further DNA sequences in the sample. The chain uses TRBV7-9 and TRBJ2-7, with D hard to call. This CDR3 is built from 12 residues. Germline V gives CDR1 SEHNR, CDR2 FQNEAQ (reference sequence). Deletions cut 1 base from V and 3 bases from J, with 4 bases between. This chain's CDR3 is CASSLVSYEQYF. In DNA, the CDR3 is TGTGCCAGCAGCTTAGTCAGCTACGAGCAGTACTTC.

This chain joins TRBV27 and TRBJ2-5; D tentatively reads TRBD1 or TRBD2 (5 bases each). CDR1 MNHEY and CDR2 SMNVEV come from the germline V gene (reference sequence). V gave up 7 bases and J gave up 7 bases, with 19 bases separating them. CDR3 length: 14 amino acids. CDR3 sequence (DNA): TGTGCCAGCACAACCCTGGGGGTAGGAAGGACCCAGTACTTC. Protein: CASTTLGVGRTQYF.

On this clone: This sample includes further DNA sequences coding for the same CDR3. V usage is TRBV20-1 and J usage is TRBJ2-3; D ambiguous. The CDR3 length is 10 residues. V was pared by 5 bases and J by 4 bases, with 4 bases between. Germline V gene sequence: CDR1 DFQATT, CDR2 SNEGSKA (reference sequence). CDR3 coding DNA: TGCAGTGCTTCGGCAGATACGCAGTATTTT. Residues: CSASADTQYF.

The chain carries TRBV19 and TRBJ1-2; TRBD1 might be the D (6 bases). V gave up 4 bases and J gave up 4 bases, with 16 bases separating them. The CDR3 contains 15 residues. Germline V gives CDR1 LNHDA, CDR2 SQIVND (reference sequence). The CDR3 coding sequence is TGTGCCAGTAGTACGACAGGTGGAATCTCCTATGGCTACACCTTC. Protein product: CASSTTGGISYGYTF.

V gene TRBV18 combines with J gene TRBJ2-3, with no clear D. Trimming removed 7 bases from V and 0 bases from J, with 23 bases in between. Germline CDR1 reads KGHSH; CDR2 reads LQKENI. The CDR3 is 18 amino acids. CDR3 sequence: CASLLRPGRTSSTDTQYF. CDR3 in DNA: TGTGCCAGCTTACTCCGACCGGGCAGGACCTCTAGCACAGATACGCAGTATTTT.

CDR3 sequence (DNA): TGTGCCAGCAGCTTGGTGGAAGCCAAAAACATTCAGTACTTC. Protein product: CASSLVEAKNIQYF. The chain uses TRBV5-6 and TRBJ2-4; D is undetermined. Germline values: CDR1 SGHDT, CDR2 YYEEEE. Between the trimmed V and J ends, which lost 0 bases and 0 bases, there was a span of 4 bases. This CDR3 has 14 amino acids. The entire variable domain, with the rest obtained from reference TRBV5-6 and TRBJ2-4, is as follows: DAGVTQSPTHLIKTRGQQVTLRCSPKSGHDTVSWYQQALGQGPQFIFQYYEEEERQRGNFPDRFSGHQFPNYSSELNVNALLLGDSALYLCASSLVEAKNIQYFGAGTRLSVL.

The V gene is TRBV14, the J gene TRBJ1-4; D might be TRBD1 (6 bases). The germline CDR1 and CDR2 sequences are SGHDN and FVKESK. The CDR3 consists of 16 residues. V dropped 0 bases and J dropped 4 bases, with 12 bases sitting between them. The CDR3 loop is CASSQDLGRGNEKLFF. The DNA of the CDR3 is TGTGCCAGCAGCCAAGATCTTGGCAGGGGTAATGAAAAACTGTTTTTT.

V gene TRBV18 combines with J gene TRBJ2-1; D perhaps matches TRBD1 (5 bases). V dropped 1 base and J dropped 6 bases, with 13 bases sitting between them. The CDR3 has 15 residues. Germline CDR1 is KGHSH and CDR2 is LQKENI. The CDR3 sequence: CASSPLQEQVNEQFF. CDR3 DNA: TGTGCCAGCTCACCACTTCAGGAACAGGTCAATGAGCAGTTCTTC.

The chain links TRBV5-8 to TRBJ2-4, with TRBD2 matching over 7 bases. J lost 3 bases, V lost 1 base, and 10 bases had no gene match. The CDR3 spans 17 residues. Germline loops: CDR1 SGHTS, CDR2 YDEGEE. CDR3 in DNA: TGTGCCAGCAGCTTGCTTGGGGCGGGAGTTGTCAAAAACATTCAGTACTTC. It codes for CASSLLGAGVVKNIQYF.

The rearrangement joins TRBV30 to TRBJ1-1; 7 bases fit TRBD1. Germline CDR1 and CDR2: GTSNPN and SVGIG (reference sequence). The CDR3 is 12 amino acids. The trim removed 8 bases at V and 1 base at J, leaving 4 bases unmatched. CDR3 DNA: TGTGCCCGCGGACAGGCGAACACTGAAGCTTTCTTT. This translates into CARGQANTEAFF.

V and J are TRBV7-2 and TRBJ1-1; weak D call: TRBD1 (5 bases). Germline V gene sequence: CDR1 SGHTA, CDR2 FQGNSA. The CDR3 has 16 residues. V lost 8 bases to trimming and J lost 0 bases, with 19 bases between them. The chain's CDR3 is CASPVGGAYMNTEAFF. As DNA, the CDR3 is TGTGCCAGCCCGGTGGGAGGGGCCTACATGAACACTGAAGCTTTCTTT. The full variable domain, rest sourced from reference TRBV7-2 and TRBJ1-1, is GAGVSQSPSNKVTEKGKDVELRCDPISGHTALYWYRQSLGQGLEFLIYFQGNSAPDKSGLPSDRFSAERTGGSVSTLTIQRTQQEDSAVYLCASPVGGAYMNTEAFFGQGTRLTVV.